This is a list of T cell receptor beta chains from one sample in a study of shared clonotypes between healthy human individuals. Using immunoSEQ multiplex PCR, the repertoire was profiled, and TCRdb retains in-frame clones only, with some absent. The data show 1.6 million or so clones, approximately 98.5% seen once. The sequenced sample consisted of naive CD4+ T cells sorted from blood. These receptors all stem from a man aged 30 to 39 in good health. Both conserved end residues are part of each CDR3. D genes are given only for firm matches. A row's size may be missing; if present it is once, few, many or a size class.

V	size	D	J	CDR3	DNA
TRBV5-5	-	-	TRBJ2-7	CASSLGPGVPYEQYF	TGTGCCAGCAGCTTGGGACCGGGAGTACCCTACGAGCAGTACTTC
TRBV18	-	TRBD2	TRBJ2-7	CASSPLAGVGYEQYF	TGTGCCAGCTCACCCTTAGCGGGAGTGGGCTACGAGCAGTACTTC
TRBV18	-	-	TRBJ1-1	CASSPQSDIMNTEAFF	TGTGCCAGCTCACCACAGAGCGATATCATGAACACTGAAGCTTTCTTT
TRBV5-1	-	TRBD1	TRBJ1-5	CASSSEPGQNQPQHF	TGCGCCAGCAGCTCGGAACCGGGACAGAATCAGCCCCAGCATTTT
TRBV11-2	-	-	TRBJ2-1	CASSARLDRIGNEQFF	TGTGCCAGCAGCGCCCGACTAGATCGGATCGGCAATGAGCAGTTCTTC
TRBV30	-	TRBD1	TRBJ1-1	CAWSVVGTAGEAFF	TGTGCCTGGAGTGTCGTAGGGACAGCAGGTGAAGCTTTCTTT
TRBV5-4	-	TRBD2	TRBJ2-1	CASRLGGFGASYNEQFF	TGTGCCAGCAGGCTGGGGGGGTTTGGGGCCTCCTACAATGAGCAGTTCTTC
TRBV28	-	TRBD1	TRBJ2-7	CASKTLTGGIYEQYF	TGTGCCAGCAAGACCTTGACAGGGGGCATCTACGAGCAGTACTTC
TRBV28	-	-	TRBJ2-3	CASSLVDSAVDTQYF	TGTGCCAGCAGTTTGGTGGACTCGGCGGTGGATACGCAGTATTTT
TRBV5-1	-	-	TRBJ2-7	CASTEPSGEQYF	TGCGCCAGCACCGAGCCCTCGGGCGAGCAGTACTTC
TRBV5-8	once	TRBD2	TRBJ2-7	CASSWGLAGLYEQYF	TGTGCCAGCAGCTGGGGACTAGCGGGCCTGTACGAGCAGTACTTC
TRBV10-2	-	TRBD1	TRBJ2-7	CASSDPGQGVYEQYF	TGCGCCAGCAGTGATCCAGGACAGGGGGTATACGAGCAGTACTTC
TRBV10-1	-	-	TRBJ1-1	CASSSTDKYTEAFF	TGCGCCAGCAGTTCCACGGACAAATACACTGAAGCTTTCTTT
TRBV7-2	-	-	TRBJ2-7	CASSAAGGREQYF	TGTGCCAGCAGCGCCGCAGGCGGCCGTGAGCAGTACTTC
TRBV18	-	TRBD1	TRBJ1-2	CASSPDRVGGYTF	TGTGCCAGCTCACCGGACAGGGTGGGCGGCTACACCTTC
TRBV19	-	TRBD1	TRBJ1-5	CASSIVGDSSPQHF	TGTGCCAGTAGTATAGTGGGGGACAGTTCGCCCCAGCATTTT
TRBV7-3	-	-	TRBJ2-1	CASSLTLRGADNEQFF	TGTGCCAGCAGCTTAACGCTCCGGGGGGCAGACAATGAGCAGTTCTTC
TRBV2	-	-	TRBJ1-5	CASSEEILINQPQHF	TGTGCCAGCAGCGAAGAGATCCTAATCAATCAGCCCCAGCATTTT
TRBV7-2	-	TRBD2	TRBJ2-1	CASSLPQAGGNEQFF	TGTGCCAGCAGCCTCCCCCAAGCGGGAGGCAATGAGCAGTTCTTC
TRBV6-5	-	TRBD2	TRBJ2-1	CASSYSSGIYNEQFF	TGTGCCAGCAGTTACTCAAGCGGGATCTACAATGAGCAGTTCTTC
TRBV6-1	-	-	TRBJ1-2	CASCPGPKRDGYTF	TGTGCCAGCTGCCCCGGGCCAAAGAGGGATGGCTACACCTTC
TRBV18	once	-	TRBJ2-2	CASSPPVRAITGELFF	TGTGCCAGCTCACCACCTGTCAGGGCTATCACCGGGGAGCTGTTTTTT
TRBV10-1	-	-	TRBJ1-1	CASSKVNLKVTEAFF	TGCGCCAGCAGTAAGGTAAACCTAAAGGTGACTGAAGCTTTCTTT
TRBV7-2	-	TRBD1	TRBJ1-1	CASSPQQGITEAFF	TGTGCCAGCAGCCCGCAACAGGGGATCACTGAAGCTTTCTTT
TRBV5-1	-	-	TRBJ1-1	CASSLFGTEAFF	TGCGCCAGCAGCTTATTCGGTACTGAAGCTTTCTTT
TRBV29-1	-	-	TRBJ2-3	CSVESGAYTDTQYF	TGCAGCGTTGAGTCAGGGGCTTACACAGATACGCAGTATTTT
TRBV5-4	-	TRBD2	TRBJ2-5	CASSPSGRAQETQYF	TGTGCCAGCAGCCCTAGCGGGAGGGCCCAAGAGACCCAGTACTTC
TRBV28	once	-	TRBJ2-7	CASSLWRTGTYEQYF	TGTGCCAGCAGTCTCTGGAGGACGGGGACCTACGAGCAGTACTTC
TRBV29-1	-	-	TRBJ2-5	CSVIRQVQETQYF	TGCAGCGTCATTAGACAGGTACAAGAGACCCAGTACTTC
TRBV7-2	-	TRBD1	TRBJ1-5	CASRATGGRSNQPQHF	TGTGCCAGCAGGGCGACAGGGGGCCGTAGCAATCAGCCCCAGCATTTT
TRBV15	-	TRBD1	TRBJ2-7	CATSTHSDRAEQYF	TGTGCCACCAGCACACACTCAGACAGGGCCGAGCAGTACTTC
TRBV6-4	-	-	TRBJ2-1	CASSDLVGDNRNEQFF	TGTGCCAGCAGTGACCTGGTGGGCGACAACAGGAATGAGCAGTTCTTC
TRBV12-5	-	-	TRBJ2-3	CASGLFSTGSTDTQYF	TGTGCTAGTGGTTTGTTCTCGACAGGTTCCACAGATACGCAGTATTTT
TRBV18	-	TRBD1	TRBJ2-5	CASSPGWDSQETQYF	TGTGCCAGCTCACCTGGTTGGGACAGTCAAGAGACCCAGTACTTC
TRBV18	-	TRBD1	TRBJ2-7	CASSPSMGQGGEEQYF	TGTGCCAGCTCACCCTCGATGGGACAGGGGGGTGAGGAGCAGTACTTC
TRBV5-3	once	-	TRBJ2-1	CASSSGLYNEQFF	TGTGCCAGCAGCTCGGGACTCTACAATGAGCAGTTCTTC
TRBV5-6	-	TRBD1	TRBJ2-5	CASSLEDRVQETQYF	TGTGCCAGCAGCCTCGAGGACAGGGTCCAAGAGACCCAGTACTTC
TRBV5-8	-	-	TRBJ2-1	CASRPTGSSYNEQFF	TGTGCCAGCAGGCCTACAGGGAGCTCCTACAATGAGCAGTTCTTC
TRBV5-1	-	TRBD1	TRBJ2-3	CASSFSGQGGADTQYF	TGCGCCAGCAGCTTCTCTGGACAGGGCGGAGCAGATACGCAGTATTTT
TRBV13	-	TRBD1	TRBJ1-5	CASSLTGSSYSNQPQHF	TGTGCCAGCAGCTTGACAGGGTCCTCTTATAGCAATCAGCCCCAGCATTTT
TRBV28	-	-	TRBJ1-2	CASSWRSYGYTF	TGTGCCAGCAGTTGGAGAAGCTATGGCTACACCTTC
TRBV7-9	-	-	TRBJ1-1	CASSRGRTEAFF	TGTGCCAGCAGTCGAGGGCGGACTGAAGCTTTCTTT
TRBV7-8	-	-	TRBJ2-5	CASSSLASETQYF	TGTGCCAGCAGCTCTCTAGCGTCGGAGACCCAGTACTTC
TRBV30	-	TRBD1	TRBJ1-5	CAWCHPGQGIRNQPQHF	TGTGCCTGGTGCCATCCGGGACAGGGAATTCGCAATCAGCCCCAGCATTTT
TRBV5-1	-	-	TRBJ1-1	CASSLNPGGTEAFF	TGCGCCAGCAGCTTGAACCCGGGGGGCACTGAAGCTTTCTTT
TRBV5-4	-	TRBD1	TRBJ1-1	CASSLAGTGGWEAFF	TGTGCCAGCAGCTTGGCTGGGACAGGGGGCTGGGAAGCTTTCTTT
TRBV10-3	few	-	TRBJ2-1	CAINSYNEQFF	TGTGCCATCAACAGCTACAATGAGCAGTTCTTC
TRBV5-1	once	-	TRBJ2-2	CASSEAPGTGELFF	TGCGCCAGCAGCGAGGCCCCGGGCACCGGGGAGCTGTTTTTT
TRBV27	-	TRBD2	TRBJ2-3	CASSTFRGSAADTQYF	TGTGCCAGCAGTACTTTTCGCGGGAGCGCTGCAGATACGCAGTATTTT
TRBV23-1	-	-	TRBJ1-5	CASSQSLRGSWAIGNQPQHF	TGCGCCAGCAGTCAATCACTACGGGGCTCTTGGGCGATCGGCAATCAGCCCCAGCATTTT
TRBV28	-	TRBD1	TRBJ1-1	CASSLRDRGNTEAFF	TGTGCCAGCAGTTTAAGGGACAGGGGGAACACTGAAGCTTTCTTT
TRBV28	-	-	TRBJ1-4	CASSLFTLGEKLFF	TGTGCCAGCAGTTTATTCACCTTGGGGGAAAAACTGTTTTTT
TRBV18	-	-	TRBJ1-1	CASSPPGGRAEAFF	TGTGCCAGCTCACCACCGGGAGGTAGGGCTGAAGCTTTCTTT
TRBV15	-	-	TRBJ2-5	CATSKDINQETQYF	TGTGCCACCAGCAAAGACATAAACCAAGAGACCCAGTACTTC